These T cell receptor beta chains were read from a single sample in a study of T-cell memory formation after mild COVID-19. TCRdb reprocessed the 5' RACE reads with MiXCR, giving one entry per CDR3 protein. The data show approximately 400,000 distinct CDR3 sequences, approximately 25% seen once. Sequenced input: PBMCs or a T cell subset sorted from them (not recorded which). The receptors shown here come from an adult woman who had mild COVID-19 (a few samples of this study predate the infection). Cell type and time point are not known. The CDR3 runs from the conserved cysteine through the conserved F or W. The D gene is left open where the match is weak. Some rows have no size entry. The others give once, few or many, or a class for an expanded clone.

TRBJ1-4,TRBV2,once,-,CASSVVLGGPNEKLFF,TGTGCCAGCAGTGTGGTTTTGGGGGGACCTAATGAAAAACTGTTTTTT
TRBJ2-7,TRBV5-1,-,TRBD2,CASSLELAGGEEQYF,TGCGCCAGCAGCTTGGAACTAGCGGGAGGCGAAGAGCAGTACTTC
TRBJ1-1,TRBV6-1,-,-,CASSEAGTEAFF,TGTGCCAGCAGTGAAGCCGGCACTGAAGCTTTCTTT
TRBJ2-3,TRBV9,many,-,CASSVEEWDTQYF,TGTGCCAGCAGCGTAGAGGAGTGGGATACGCAGTATTTT
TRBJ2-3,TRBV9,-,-,CASSVDISSTDTQYF,TGTGCCAGCAGCGTAGATATCTCTAGCACAGATACGCAGTATTTT
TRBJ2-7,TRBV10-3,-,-,CAISESRQQYF,TGTGCCATCAGTGAGTCTCGACAGCAGTACTTC
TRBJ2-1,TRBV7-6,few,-,CASSSSWGTASHEQFF,TGTGCCAGCAGTTCCTCCTGGGGGACTGCTTCGCATGAGCAGTTCTTC
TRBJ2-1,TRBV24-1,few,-,CATSDVGGAYNEQFF,TGTGCCACCAGTGATGTAGGGGGGGCCTACAATGAGCAGTTCTTC
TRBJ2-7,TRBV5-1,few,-,CASSLVDKTTEYF,TGCGCCAGCAGCTTGGTGGATAAAACAACGGAGTACTTC
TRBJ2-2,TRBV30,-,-,CAWSVGLGSGGELFF,TGTGCCTGGAGTGTTGGGCTAGGGAGTGGCGGGGAGCTGTTTTTT
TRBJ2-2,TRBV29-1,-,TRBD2,CSATSGGRTGELFF,TGCAGCGCTACTAGCGGCGGGAGAACCGGGGAGCTGTTTTTT